What follows is one T cell receptor (beta chain) and its context. The sample belongs to a study of shared clonotypes between healthy human individuals. The authors divided CD4+ cells into CD45RA+ naive and CD45RA-negative memory subsets. TCRdb's table, derived via immunoSEQ multiplex PCR, lists solely in-frame clones and lacks some. The sample records over 2 million clones, about 95% being singletons. From germline, CDR1 is SGHAT and CDR2 FQNNGV. The V gene lost 1 base and the J gene lost 5 bases, with 8 bases spanning the gap. This CDR3 comprises 13 residues. This chain joins TRBV11-2 and TRBJ2-5; D could derive from TRBD1 or TRBD2 (5 bases each). Source material: naive CD4+ T cells sorted from blood. Specified subset: CD45RA+ positively selected. This receptor was obtained from a man aged 18 to 29 in good health. The CDR3 DNA follows: TGTGCCAGCAGCTTAGGGGGGATGGAGACCCAGTACTTC. Translating it yields CASSLGGMETQYF. Variable domain in full (rest from reference TRBV11-2 and TRBJ2-5): EAGVAQSPRYKIIEKRQSVAFWCNPISGHATLYWYQQILGQGPKLLIQFQNNGVVDDSQLPKDRFSAERLKGVDSTLKIQPAKLEDSAVYLCASSLGGMETQYFGPGTRLLVL.